Presented here are 14 T cell receptor beta chains from one specimen sequenced in a study of HIV-infected children after antiretroviral therapy interruption. Sample treatment: PENTA 11 planned treatment interruption arm or continuous ART arm. The TCR library was built from RNA with a 3' RACE protocol and unique molecular identifiers. From the 3' RACE reads, TCRdb called clonotypes with MiXCR, one entry per CDR3 protein. Among about 86,000 distinct CDR3 sequences, roughly 6.4% were seen once, and the ten largest hold 1% to 1.3%. Sample: CD45RA+ CD4+ T cells from PBMCs, pooled from several time points, taken from a donor given antiretroviral therapy, either interrupted or continuous. The subset: naive CD4+ CD45RA+ CD45RO- T cells. The receptors stem from a pool of human donors with HIV.

This clonotype was seen only a few times. The V gene is TRBV29-1, the J gene TRBJ2-7, with D tentatively TRBD2 (6 bases). CDR3 size: 10 residues. Germline V CDR1 and CDR2: SQVTM, ANQGSEA. V gave up 7 bases and J gave up 4 bases, with 8 bases separating them. The CDR3 is CSAGGYEQYF. CDR3 DNA: TGCAGCGCCGGGGGTTACGAGCAGTACTTC.

This clonotype was counted many times. This chain links TRBV7-9 with TRBJ2-5; 9 bases are shared with TRBD1. The CDR3 has 14 amino acids. V trimming: 5 bases; J trimming: 2 bases; junction bases outside the gene matches: 3. CDR1 and CDR2 (germline): SEHNR, FQNEAQ (reference sequence). CDR3 sequence: CASSLGTGQETQYF. In DNA, the CDR3 is TGTGCCAGCAGCCTTGGGACAGGGCAAGAGACCCAGTACTTC.

This clonotype has ten or more counts. The chain is built from TRBV6-6 and TRBJ2-7; 8 bases are a match to TRBD1. CDR1 and CDR2 from the germline V gene are MNHNY and SVGAGI (reference sequence). The CDR3 consists of 17 residues. V shed 2 bases and J 7 bases; nucleotides not matched to a gene: 16. The CDR3 DNA sequence: TGTGCCAGCAGTTACGGAGGCAGGGGGCTCGTTATGGGTGAGCAGTACTTC. Amino acids: CASSYGGRGLVMGEQYF.

For this clonotype: One junction end disagrees with the germline gene, perhaps due to a read error. The chain carries TRBV12-3 or TRBV12-4 and TRBJ1-1; D is unclear. The CDR3 is 11 residues long. The CDR3 region is CTSSRSDEAFF. CDR3 nucleotide sequence: TGTACCAGCAGCCGATCCGATGAAGCTTTCTTT.

Ten or more counts support this clonotype. The chain recombines TRBV20-1 with TRBJ2-7; D is undetermined. Trimming pared 3 bases from V and 2 bases from J, leaving 17 bases between. The length of the CDR3 is 15 residues. Germline V lookup: CDR1 DFQATT, CDR2 SNEGSKA (reference sequence). CDR3: CSARGRRGTAYEQYF. The CDR3 region has the DNA TGCAGTGCTAGGGGTAGGAGAGGAACAGCCTACGAGCAGTACTTC.

V is TRBV20-1 and J is TRBJ1-2, with D hard to call. The CDR3 extends over 13 amino acids. Per germline, CDR1 DFQATT and CDR2 SNEGSKA (reference sequence). Trimming cost V 3 bases and J 6 bases, with 14 bases left between them. CDR3 nucleotide sequence: TGCAGTGCTAGGACCGAATCCGAGGATGGCTACACCTTC. The encoded protein is CSARTESEDGYTF.

This clonotype was recorded once. V usage is TRBV12-3 or TRBV12-4 and J usage is TRBJ1-1, with 7 bases that match TRBD1. The CDR3 consists of 14 residues. V gave up 3 bases and J gave up 5 bases; unmatched junction bases: 6. The CDR3 nucleotides are TGTGCCAGCAGTTTTAAGGGGGCGCGAACTGAAGCTTTCTTT. Amino acid sequence: CASSFKGARTEAFF.

This clonotype came up many times. This rearrangement joins TRBV5-6 to TRBJ2-3, with D possibly being TRBD2 (6 bases). Trimming shortened V by 0 bases and J by 0 bases, and 11 bases separated the two germline ends. Germline V gives CDR1 SGHDT, CDR2 YYEEEE. The CDR3 runs 16 residues. The CDR3 DNA is TGTGCCAGCAGCTTGGTTTGGGGAGGAAGCACAGATACGCAGTATTTT. This encodes CASSLVWGGSTDTQYF.

This clonotype has at least ten counts. The chain combines TRBV20-1 with TRBJ2-7; D is perhaps TRBD2 (6 bases). The germline gives CDR1 DFQATT, CDR2 SNEGSKA (reference sequence). Between the trimmed V and J ends, which lost 3 bases and 2 bases, there was a span of 8 bases. The CDR3 is made up of 12 amino acids. The CDR3 sequence is CSARGGTYEQYF. In DNA form, the CDR3 reads TGCAGTGCTAGGGGGGGAACCTACGAGCAGTACTTC.

This clonotype has only a few counts. The V gene is TRBV11-2, the J gene TRBJ1-1; TRBD1 is a possible D gene (5 bases). Germline V gene sequence: CDR1 SGHAT, CDR2 FQNNGV. V shed 3 bases and J shed 6 bases, with 14 bases lying between them. The length of the CDR3 is 14 residues. The CDR3 spells CASSFPGAGSEAFF. The CDR3 bases are TGTGCCAGCAGCTTCCCCGGGGCAGGGTCTGAAGCTTTCTTT.

This clonotype came up many times. This chain links TRBV19 with TRBJ1-4, with a possible D match to TRBD1 (5 bases). The CDR3 is made up of 12 amino acids. CDR1 is LNHDA and CDR2 is SQIVND in the germline V gene (reference sequence). Between the trimmed V and J ends, which lost 7 bases and 7 bases, there was a span of 10 bases. The DNA for the CDR3 is TGTGCCAGTAAGGGGAGGAGTGAAAAACTGTTTTTT. It codes for CASKGRSEKLFF.

This clonotype was seen many times. The chain is built from TRBV12-3 or TRBV12-4 and TRBJ1-5; possible D gene TRBD1, 5 bases. V dropped 5 bases and J dropped 4 bases, with 15 bases sitting between them. This CDR3 comprises 15 residues. CDR3: CASSPSNQGNQPQHF. CDR3 nucleotide sequence: TGTGCCAGCAGTCCCTCTAACCAGGGAAATCAGCCCCAGCATTTT.

This clonotype was recorded many times. The chain recombines TRBV6-5 with TRBJ2-6, with D unclear. The CDR3 totals 14 residues. The germline gives CDR1 MNHEY, CDR2 SVGAGI. Trimming took 3 bases from V and 4 from J, leaving 7 bases between them. The CDR3 sequence: CASSYLDGANVLTF. CDR3 DNA: TGTGCCAGCAGTTATCTGGACGGGGCCAACGTCCTGACTTTC.

This clonotype was counted ten times or more. The genes are TRBV6-1 and TRBJ1-1; D ambiguous. CDR1 is MNHNS, CDR2 SASEGT, per germline. V dropped 7 bases and J dropped 4 bases, with 13 bases sitting between them. CDR3 length: 13 amino acids. In DNA, the CDR3 is TGTGCCAGCACTTCTCTCGGAGTCACTGAAGCTTTCTTT. Its translation: CASTSLGVTEAFF.